The present T cell receptor beta chain was sequenced within a study of cytomegalovirus exposure and HLA in healthy donors (dated by TCRdb to 2016 to 2017). Notes on the research overall: According to a later analysis, one platform produced both the roughly 120 validation repertoires and the 620 or so repertoires of the first cohort. The aim of the study was to test whether cataloging public T cell receptors could identify signatures of past pathogen exposure. A separate validation cohort of 100 to 150 different subjects was used in addition to the roughly 620-subject first cohort. High-throughput TCR immunosequencing, statistical association of individual TCRs with disease status, and machine learning were combined to predict cytomegalovirus infection status.

Broad study findings and their caveats: All 120 or so repertoires were used to score co-occurrence in the validation cohort in a later analysis, because that analysis had no HLA typing for the cohort. Three of the identified cytomegalovirus-associated TCR beta chains were confirmed in vitro to be specific for cytomegalovirus antigens. The authors suggested that the approach could potentially be extended to other disease states and immunological phenotypes. The classifier was reported to diagnose cytomegalovirus status with high specificity and sensitivity in both the original and validation cohorts. While some public TCRs were present in many individuals, most TCR sequences turned up only very rarely across donors. A total of some 180 TCR beta chains were listed by the study as associated with cytomegalovirus. In a later analysis, TCRs clustered in the first cohort were found to also tend to co-occur in the roughly 120 validation repertoires, with approximately 95% of cluster scores above 0.

The V end gives up 5 bases and the J end 5 bases, leaving 10 bases in the junction not matched to a gene. The CDR1 and CDR2 encoded by the germline V gene (reference sequence) are LNHNV and YYDKDF. Its CDR3 holds 15 amino acids, cysteine through phenylalanine. The kept DNA is CDR3 alone, 45 bases in frame from the first base. Libraries came from the immunoSEQ multiplex PCR assay. The published analysis was carried out like this. A statistical classification framework was built to diagnose cytomegalovirus status from the catalog of TCR beta chain sequences. In TCRdb, the immuneACCESS table is reduced to in-frame sequences with V and J assigned. These tables do not hold every clone; where another copy was compared, an unresolved V gene accounts for under half, and the others remain unexplained. That table is the source of V, J and clone size, and D and trimming were worked out from the DNA. A total of more than 300,000 clones appear in this sample, roughly 88% of them only once. Together, the top ten hold roughly 0.82% of the sample.

Note on this clone: There is no known antigen for this receptor. No much larger clone exists at a distance of one base, and base qualities are not known.

The donors belonged to the validation cohort of 90 to 150 subjects, which was separate from the approximately 660-subject first cohort. Sequencing was performed on PBMCs. The chain uses TRBV15 and TRBJ1-1, with 8 central nucleotides matching TRBD1. The TCR comes from a young woman in good health and CMV-seronegative. The CDR3 sequence is CATSFSRTGLTEAFF. The base sequence is TGTGCCACCAGCTTCTCGAGGACAGGGCTAACTGAAGCTTTCTTT. With the portions outside the CDR3 filled from the reference TRBV15 and TRBJ1-1 genes, the complete variable region becomes DAMVIQNPRYQVTQFGKPVTLSCSQTLNHNVMYWYQQKSSQAPKLLFHYYDKDFNNEADTPDNFQSRRPNTSFCFLDIRSPGLGDTAMYLCATSFSRTGLTEAFFGQGTRLTVV.